Following are 3 T cell receptor beta chains from one sample sequenced in a study of blood T cell repertoires in COVID-19. The repertoire was sequenced with immunoSEQ multiplex PCR; TCRdb's copy has only in-frame clones and lacks some. The sample contains roughly 70,000 clones, just under 90% of which appear only once. Specimen: peripheral blood. Receptors originate from a woman older than 75 with active COVID-19.

The V and J genes are TRBV19 and TRBJ2-1; 10 bases fit TRBD2. V trimming: 7 bases; J trimming: 0 bases; junction bases outside the gene matches: 6. The germline V gene has CDR1 LNHDA and CDR2 SQIVND (reference sequence). This CDR3 contains 16 residues. CDR3 residues: CASKLTSGRSYNEQFF. CDR3 coding DNA: TGTGCCAGTAAATTGACTAGCGGGCGCTCCTACAATGAGCAGTTCTTC.

V and J are TRBV3-1 (or the pseudogene TRBV3-2) and TRBJ1-2; D may be TRBD1 (5 bases). This CDR3 is built from 11 residues. Germline lookup yields CDR1 LGHDT and CDR2 YNNKEL (reference sequence). V was trimmed by 2 bases and J by 11 bases, leaving 9 bases between them. The DNA for the CDR3 is TGTGCCAGCAGCCAAATGGGGGGGTACACCTTC. It yields the protein CASSQMGGYTF.

This chain uses TRBV19 with TRBJ2-7; 7 bases are a match to TRBD1. The CDR3 extends over 13 amino acids. Losses at the gene ends were 4 bases for V and 6 bases for J; bases not matched to a gene: 6. CDR1 and CDR2 from the germline V gene are LNHDA and SQIVND (reference sequence). The CDR3 sequence is CASSKDRQGEQYF. CDR3 in DNA: TGTGCCAGTAGTAAGGACCGACAGGGCGAGCAGTACTTC.